The 13 T cell receptor beta chains given below trace back to one sample, sequenced in a study of T cell responses to AZD1222 COVID-19 vaccine. Clones were sequenced by immunoSEQ multiplex PCR, and TCRdb holds only the in-frame ones, with some missing. The sample lists a few hundred thousand clones, 85% to 95% occurring once. Sequencing was performed on peripheral blood, taken on day 0 of AZD1222 vaccination. The receptor source for this set is an adult in good health.

The chain carries TRBV25-1 and TRBJ2-2; no clear D. This CDR3 has 11 residues. CDR1 and CDR2 (germline): MGHDK, SYGVNS. Trimming took 6 bases from V and 3 from J, leaving 2 bases between them. CDR3 sequence reads: CASSHTGELFF. The CDR3 region has the DNA TGTGCCAGCAGCCACACCGGGGAGCTGTTTTTT.

The chain joins TRBV29-1 to TRBJ1-4; TRBD1 is a possible D gene (5 bases). This CDR3 is 13 amino acids long. Deletions cut 6 bases from V and 4 bases from J, with 12 bases between. Germline values: CDR1 SQVTM, CDR2 ANQGSEA. The CDR3 region is CSVLGPSNEKLFF. CDR3 nucleotide sequence: TGCAGCGTCCTGGGACCCAGTAATGAAAAACTGTTTTTT.

The genes are TRBV7-9 and TRBJ2-7, with 8 bases that match TRBD2. The trim removed 5 bases at V and 4 bases at J, leaving 13 bases unmatched. The germline V gene has CDR1 SEHNR and CDR2 FQNEAQ (reference sequence). The CDR3 length is 16 residues. The CDR3 loop reads CASSLGGRGGRYEQYF. CDR3 DNA: TGTGCCAGCAGCCTAGGAGGGCGTGGCGGGAGGTACGAGCAGTACTTC.

The J gene is TRBJ1-5, the V gene TRBV19, with TRBD1 matching 7 bases. The CDR3 has 17 residues. The germline gives CDR1 LNHDA, CDR2 SQIVND (reference sequence). CDR3 protein: CTTKGTALPPGNQPQHF. The CDR3 coding sequence is TGTACAACTAAGGGGACAGCTCTCCCTCCGGGAAATCAGCCCCAGCATTTT.

This sequence joins TRBV6-5 and TRBJ1-6; 7 positions agree with TRBD1. The CDR3 length is 14 residues. Looked up from germline, CDR1 is MNHEY and CDR2 is SVGAGI. V lost 6 bases to trimming and J lost 5 bases; unmatched junction nucleotides: 4. The CDR3 DNA is TGTGCCAGCAGCTGGACAGGCGATAATTCACCCCTCCACTTT. It specifies CASSWTGDNSPLHF.

The V call is TRBV3-1 (or the pseudogene TRBV3-2), the J call TRBJ1-3, with D perhaps matching TRBD1 (5 bases). The V gene's germline CDR1 is LGHDT and CDR2 YNNKEL (reference sequence). There are 16 residues in the CDR3. V dropped 1 base and J dropped 0 bases, with 10 bases sitting between them. The CDR3 is CASSQGGGHSGNTIYF. In DNA, the CDR3 is TGTGCCAGCAGCCAAGGTGGGGGTCACTCTGGAAACACCATATATTTT.

This chain links TRBV3-1 (or the pseudogene TRBV3-2) with TRBJ1-6; the D is unclear. V lost 4 bases, J lost 8 bases, and 15 bases lay in between. CDR3 length: 15 amino acids. Germline V gene data show CDR1 as LGHDT and CDR2 as YNNKEL (reference sequence). CDR3: CASSPTHAADSPLHF. Here the CDR3 DNA reads TGTGCCAGCAGCCCTACTCACGCCGCGGATTCACCCCTCCACTTT.

In DNA, the CDR3 is TGTGCCAGCAGCCTTGGAGAGGGCAGTGAAGCTTTCTTT. Amino acid sequence: CASSLGEGSEAFF. This chain uses TRBV9 with TRBJ1-1, with D unresolved. Trimming removed 4 bases at V and 7 bases at J, with 14 bases between. CDR3 length: 13 amino acids. Germline CDR1 and CDR2: SGDLS and YYNGEE.

The chain uses TRBV7-2 and TRBJ2-7, with 7 bases aligning to TRBD1. V lost 4 bases and J lost 7; bases outside the gene matches: 10. The length of the CDR3 is 14 residues. From germline, CDR1 is SGHTA and CDR2 FQGNSA. The CDR3 loop reads CASSSDRAWGEQYF. The DNA for the CDR3 is TGTGCCAGCAGCTCTGACAGGGCCTGGGGGGAGCAGTACTTC. Full variable domain (outside the CDR3, taken from reference TRBV7-2 and TRBJ2-7): GAGVSQSPSNKVTEKGKDVELRCDPISGHTALYWYRQSLGQGLEFLIYFQGNSAPDKSGLPSDRFSAERTGGSVSTLTIQRTQQEDSAVYLCASSSDRAWGEQYFGPGTRLTVT.

The chain combines TRBV5-1 with TRBJ2-1; 8 bases line up with TRBD1. The CDR3 loop spans 13 amino acids. Germline V gene data show CDR1 as SGHRS and CDR2 as YFSETQ. J lost 9 bases, V lost 4 bases, and 6 bases had no gene match. As DNA, the CDR3 is TGCGCCAGCAGCGACGCAGGGGGCGTTGAGCAGTTCTTC. Encoded protein: CASSDAGGVEQFF.

The rearrangement uses TRBV11-2 and TRBJ1-4, with D hard to call. Germline lookup yields CDR1 SGHAT and CDR2 FQNNGV. V gave up 4 bases and J gave up 8 bases, with 11 bases separating them. The CDR3 runs 13 residues. CDR3 DNA sequence: TGTGCCAGCAGCTCCCGTGGGGAGGAAAAACTGTTTTTT. Residues: CASSSRGEEKLFF.

This clone was found a few times. The gene calls are TRBV11-2 and TRBJ2-5; 9 bases are shared with TRBD2. The V gene end was trimmed by 5 bases and the J gene end by 4 bases; junction bases not matched to a gene: 11. Germline V gene sequence: CDR1 SGHAT, CDR2 FQNNGV. This CDR3 spans 16 amino acids. Here the CDR3 DNA reads TGTGCCAGCAGCCCCCTAGCGGGACTCGATGGAGAGACCCAGTACTTC. This sequence encodes CASSPLAGLDGETQYF.

This sequence joins TRBV6-5 and TRBJ1-2; 10 bases match TRBD1. The germline gives CDR1 MNHEY, CDR2 SVGAGI. CDR3 size: 15 residues. Losses at the gene ends were 2 bases for V and 8 bases for J; bases not matched to a gene: 8. As DNA, the CDR3 is TGTGCCAGCAGTTACGTGGGACAGGGGAGGCTGGGCTACACCTTC. It codes for CASSYVGQGRLGYTF.